One and the same sample provided the 21 T cell receptor beta chains below, sequenced in a study of blood T cell repertoires in COVID-19 (dated by TCRdb to 2018 to 2020). The method was the immunoSEQ multiplex PCR assay. Held by TCRdb, this immuneACCESS table contains in-frame sequences only and omits some clones. Under half of the omission traces to an unresolved V gene where checked; the cause of the rest is unknown. Present in this sample are around 300,000 clones, around nine tenths of which were seen just once. 0.94% of the sample belongs to the ten largest clones. Sequencing input: peripheral blood. The receptors shown here come from a woman aged 40 to 49 who had recovered from COVID-19.

The chain carries TRBV30 and TRBJ2-7; D perhaps matches TRBD2 (6 bases). V lost 1 base and J 1 base, leaving 14 bases between the germline ends. Germline V gives CDR1 GTSNPN, CDR2 SVGIG (reference sequence). The CDR3 sequence is 15 residues long. The CDR3 DNA sequence: TGTGCCTGGAGTGACATCAGCGGGCGGTCCTACGAGCAGTACTTC. Encoded protein: CAWSDISGRSYEQYF.

In this sample, this clone turned up once. The V call is TRBV3-1 (or the pseudogene TRBV3-2), the J call TRBJ2-7; 8 positions match TRBD2. The germline V gene has CDR1 LGHDT and CDR2 YNNKEL (reference sequence). The CDR3 is made up of 15 amino acids. With 9 bases clipped from V and 2 bases from J, the junction kept 12 bases outside the gene matches. The CDR3 nucleotides are TGTGCCAGTAAATCTACTAGCGGAGGGGCCTACGAGCAGTACTTC. Translation gives CASKSTSGGAYEQYF.

The chain joins TRBV19 to TRBJ2-2, with 8 bases that match TRBD2. CDR3 length equals 16 residues. CDR1 is LNHDA and CDR2 is SQIVND in the germline V gene (reference sequence). The J segment lost 8 bases and the V segment lost 10 bases, leaving 18 bases of the junction unmatched. The CDR3 here is CATSFHSGLGSGELFF. CDR3 bases: TGTGCCACCTCGTTCCATTCGGGACTAGGGTCGGGGGAGCTGTTTTTT.

This clone was found once. The chain joins TRBV5-1 to TRBJ2-3, with D hard to call. V shed 1 base and J shed 1 base, with 4 bases lying between them. CDR1 SGHRS and CDR2 YFSETQ come from the germline V gene. This CDR3 has 13 amino acids. The CDR3 nucleotides are TGCGCCAGCAGCTTGTATCGCACAGATACGCAGTATTTT. Its translation is CASSLYRTDTQYF.

The V gene is TRBV18, the J gene TRBJ2-4, with 10 nucleotides matching TRBD2. The CDR3 loop spans 16 amino acids. Germline CDR1 KGHSH, CDR2 LQKENI. V shed 3 bases and J 0 bases; nucleotides not matched to a gene: 2. The CDR3 coding sequence is TGTGCCAGCTCACCCGGGACTAGCGCAGCCAAAAACATTCAGTACTTC. As protein: CASSPGTSAAKNIQYF.

J is TRBJ2-7 and V is TRBV6-4, with a weak D call TRBD2 (7 bases). Germline assignment: CDR1 MRHNA and CDR2 SNTAGT. V lost 11 bases and J 1 base, leaving 18 bases between the germline ends. This CDR3 spans 14 amino acids. The CDR3 nucleotides read TGTGCCCCCAGGGCGGGGGCCCTGTCCTACGAGCAGTACTTC. This gives the protein CAPRAGALSYEQYF.

The J gene is TRBJ2-1, the V gene TRBV5-1, with 8 bases aligning to TRBD2. The ends lost 1 base at V and 5 bases at J; junction bases unmatched: 5. CDR3 size: 15 residues. The V gene's germline CDR1 is SGHRS and CDR2 YFSETQ. DNA of the CDR3: TGCGCCAGCAGCTTGACTAGCGGAACCCACAATGAGCAGTTCTTC. Protein product: CASSLTSGTHNEQFF.

The genes are TRBV9 and TRBJ2-3; 11 bases align to TRBD1. V lost 3 bases, J lost 1 base, and 7 bases stayed unmatched. The germline gives CDR1 SGDLS, CDR2 YYNGEE. CDR3 length: 17 residues. The CDR3 coding sequence is TGTGCCAGCAGCGCTCCCGGACAGGGGGCGGGCACAGATACGCAGTATTTT. Residues: CASSAPGQGAGTDTQYF.

J is TRBJ2-3 and V is TRBV7-8, with 8 bases matching TRBD1. The CDR3 has 14 amino acids. Per the germline V gene, CDR1 is SGHVS and CDR2 is FQNEAQ. V was pared by 2 bases and J by 3 bases, with 1 base of the junction left unmatched. The CDR3 loop reads CASSLRTGTDTQYF. CDR3 bases: TGTGCCAGCAGCTTAAGGACAGGGACAGATACGCAGTATTTT.

The chain employs TRBV6-5 and TRBJ2-7, with D possibly matching TRBD2 (6 bases). The CDR3 extends over 11 amino acids. Germline V gene sequence: CDR1 MNHEY, CDR2 SVGAGI. Trimming cost V 10 bases and J 5 bases, with 12 bases left between them. The CDR3 loop reads CATLRGNEQYF. In DNA, the CDR3 is TGTGCCACACTCCGGGGGAACGAGCAGTACTTC.

This chain links TRBV4-2 with TRBJ1-2, with D uncertain. In germline, CDR1 is LGHNA, CDR2 YNFKEQ. Trimming took 3 bases from V and 0 from J, leaving 20 bases between them. This CDR3 region has 18 residues. The CDR3: CASSHVLWRNKTNYGYTF. The CDR3 region has the DNA TGTGCCAGCAGCCACGTACTATGGCGGAACAAGACTAACTATGGCTACACCTTC.

The chain has TRBV28 and TRBJ1-4; TRBD1 agrees at 9 bases. Trimming took 2 bases from V and 2 from J; bases not matched to a gene: 3. The germline V gene has CDR1 MDHEN and CDR2 SYDVKM. The CDR3 extends over 16 amino acids. The CDR3 loop is CASSLDRGATNEKLFF. DNA of the CDR3: TGTGCCAGCAGTTTAGACAGGGGGGCTACTAATGAAAAACTGTTTTTT.

The chain recombines TRBV2 with TRBJ1-3; 7 bases are shared with TRBD1. V lost 9 bases and J lost 0; bases outside the gene matches: 2. CDR3 length: 13 residues. CDR1 and CDR2 from the germline V gene are SNHLY and FYNNEI. Written as DNA, the CDR3 is TGTGCCAGGACAGGGCACTCTGGAAACACCATATATTTT. Translating gives CARTGHSGNTIYF.

V and J are TRBV7-9 and TRBJ2-7; tentatively, D is TRBD2 (5 bases). CDR3 length: 15 amino acids. With 4 bases removed from V and 5 bases from J, the gap between germline ends came to 18 bases. Germline loops: CDR1 SEHNR, CDR2 FQNEAQ (reference sequence). The CDR3 DNA follows: TGTGCCAGCAGCTCGTCGTGGGCTGGGGAGCACGAGCAGTACTTC. As protein: CASSSSWAGEHEQYF.

The chain combines TRBV29-1 with TRBJ2-7, with D possibly TRBD1 on 5 matching bases. The CDR3 spans 13 residues. V lost 0 bases and J 0 bases, leaving 6 bases between the germline ends. The V gene's germline CDR1 is SQVTM and CDR2 ANQGSEA. This CDR3 is CSVEDDSSYEQYF. In DNA, the CDR3 is TGCAGCGTTGAAGATGACAGCTCCTACGAGCAGTACTTC.

The chain has TRBV11-2 and TRBJ1-1, with TRBD1 matching over 7 bases. This CDR3 contains 15 residues. The J segment lost 1 base and the V segment lost 5 bases, leaving 7 bases of the junction unmatched. CDR1 and CDR2 from the germline V gene are SGHAT and FQNNGV. The CDR3 protein is CASSPRQGPNTEAFF. CDR3 sequence (DNA): TGTGCCAGCAGCCCAAGACAGGGTCCGAACACTGAAGCTTTCTTT.

J is TRBJ2-5 and V is TRBV18, with TRBD1 as a possible D gene (6 bases). V was trimmed by 0 bases and J by 4 bases, leaving 15 bases between them. CDR1 KGHSH and CDR2 LQKENI come from the germline V gene. The CDR3 consists of 16 residues. As DNA, the CDR3 is TGTGCCAGCTCACCACCGCTCAGGGGCGACGGAGAGACCCAGTACTTC. Its translation: CASSPPLRGDGETQYF. Full variable domain (outside the CDR3, taken from reference TRBV18 and TRBJ2-5): NAGVMQNPRHLVRRRGQEARLRCSPMKGHSHVYWYRQLPEEGLKFMVYLQKENIIDESGMPKERFSAEFPKEGPSILRIQQVVRGDSAAYFCASSPPLRGDGETQYFGPGTRLLVL.

The chain combines TRBV11-3 with TRBJ2-1; a weak D match, TRBD2 (5 bases). V was trimmed by 1 base and J by 4 bases, leaving 8 bases between them. CDR1 and CDR2 (germline): SGHNT, YENEEA. The CDR3 totals 14 residues. The CDR3 sequence: CASSLGERYNEQFF. The CDR3 DNA is TGTGCCAGCAGCTTAGGGGAGAGGTACAATGAGCAGTTCTTC. Together with reference TRBV11-3 and TRBJ2-1, the CDR3 gives the full variable domain: EAGVVQSPRYKIIEKKQPVAFWCNPISGHNTLYWYLQNLGQGPELLIRYENEEAVDDSQLPKDRFSAERLKGVDSTLKIQPAELGDSAVYLCASSLGERYNEQFFGPGTRLTVL.

This chain connects TRBV12-5 to TRBJ1-5; tentative D call: TRBD1 (6 bases). CDR1 is LGHNT and CDR2 is FRNRAP in the germline V gene. Trimming took 1 base from V and 4 from J, leaving 11 bases between them. CDR3 length: 15 residues. CDR3 amino acids: CASGLDRVGNQPQHF. In DNA, the CDR3 is TGTGCTAGTGGTTTGGACAGGGTAGGAAATCAGCCCCAGCATTTT.

The chain recombines TRBV10-3 with TRBJ2-1; D might be TRBD1 (5 bases). The V and J ends lost 10 bases and 5 bases respectively, with 15 bases between them. The CDR3 runs to 13 residues. Germline loops: CDR1 ENHRY, CDR2 SYGVKD. CDR3 sequence reads: CATRPGLNNEQFF. The CDR3 coding sequence is TGTGCCACCCGACCAGGGCTCAACAATGAGCAGTTCTTC.

CDR3 coding DNA: TGTGCCAGCAGTTGGGGGACAGTCTACAATGAGCAGTTCTTC. This translates into CASSWGTVYNEQFF. The rearrangement links TRBV27 to TRBJ2-1; 7 nucleotides align to TRBD1. The CDR3 consists of 14 residues. Germline values: CDR1 MNHEY, CDR2 SMNVEV (reference sequence). V trimming: 4 bases; J trimming: 3 bases; junction bases outside the gene matches: 3.